This TCR beta chain is drawn from a study of cytotoxic CD8 clonotypes in ibrutinib-treated CLL. Study background: 11 relapsed/refractory, approximately 15 treatment-naive; 17 IGHV unmutated. The authors obtained response samples at a median of about 13 months of treatment, range 6 to 36. Responses: some 25 partial, 2 complete; after median around 68 months, about 15 stayed remitted, around twelve progressed. Study-wide points: Public clonotypes proved infrequent, and on treatment they shrank or remained steady.

A word on this clone: What it binds is unknown.

Using immunoSEQ multiplex PCR, the repertoire was profiled, and TCRdb retains in-frame clones only, with some absent. This table holds 12,000 or so clones, over 75% found once. Germline V gene data show CDR1 as MDHEN and CDR2 as SYDVKM. This CDR3 has 18 amino acids. V shed 4 bases, J shed 4 bases, and the junction held 14 bases outside the gene matches. The rearrangement joins TRBV28 to TRBJ2-1; TRBD2 aligns across 9 bases. The TCR was taken from a human donor with chronic lymphocytic leukemia. Sequencing used PBMCs, obtained at disease progression, from a patient treated with ibrutinib. The CDR3 DNA reads as TGTGCCAGCAGTTCGACTCTAGCGGGACCGAACGGTTACAATGAGCAGTTCTTC. Translated, it gives CASSSTLAGPNGYNEQFF. The full variable domain, in which reference TRBV28 and TRBJ2-1 provide the parts outside the CDR3, is DVKVTQSSRYLVKRTGEKVFLECVQDMDHENMFWYRQDPGLGLRLIYFSYDVKMKEKGDIPEGYSVSREKKERFSLILESASTNQTSMYLCASSSTLAGPNGYNEQFFGPGTRLTVL.